The rows below give T cell receptor beta chains drawn from one sample of a study of blood T cell repertoires in COVID-19. Profiling relied on immunoSEQ multiplex PCR, and the TCRdb table lists in-frame clones only, not all of them. The repertoire holds 400,000 to 550,000 clones, with approximately 90% as singletons. Sequencing was done on a sample of peripheral blood. These receptors were obtained from a woman aged 30 to 39 with acute or convalescent COVID-19. The CDR3 runs from the conserved cysteine through the conserved F or W. D genes are given only for firm matches. Clone size is stated in some rows and not others, as once, few, many or a class when expanded.

-	TRBV3-1/TRBV3-2	-	TRBJ1-2	TGTGCCAGCAGCCAAGATGGGGCAGGGGTAGCGTATGGCTACACCTTC	CASSQDGAGVAYGYTF
TRBD1	TRBV11-2	-	TRBJ2-1	TGTGCCAGCAGAAAGCCGGGACAGAGTTACAATGAGCAGTTCTTC	CASRKPGQSYNEQFF
TRBD2	TRBV11-2	-	TRBJ2-2	TGTGCCAGCAGCTTAGCTAGCGGCGGTGGGGAGCTGTTTTTT	CASSLASGGGELFF
-	TRBV27	-	TRBJ1-1	TGTGCCAGCAGTTTATCGCAGGCAGAAGCTTTCTTT	CASSLSQAEAFF
-	TRBV7-9	-	TRBJ1-4	TGTGCCAGCAGCCCATTGACGGGGACTAATGAAAAACTGTTTTTT	CASSPLTGTNEKLFF
TRBD1	TRBV12-5	-	TRBJ1-2	TGTGCTAGTGGCCGCGGGGACAGGGGGGCGTATGGCTACACCTTC	CASGRGDRGAYGYTF
-	TRBV7-2	-	TRBJ2-7	TGTGCCAGCAGCTTACACTCCCGGGAGCAGTACTTC	CASSLHSREQYF
TRBD1	TRBV6-5	once	TRBJ2-1	TGTGCCAGCAGGTCCGGGACAGCTCTCTACAATGAGCAGTTCTTC	CASRSGTALYNEQFF
-	TRBV6-1	-	TRBJ2-4	TGTGCCAGCAGTGAACTAGGCCCCGGCATTCAGTACTTC	CASSELGPGIQYF
TRBD2	TRBV4-2	-	TRBJ2-2	TGTGCCAGCAGCCAGTTACTAGCGGGGAACACCGGGGAGCTGTTTTTT	CASSQLLAGNTGELFF
-	TRBV7-9	-	TRBJ1-1	TGTGCCAGCAGGCCCTCACTAGAAGCTTTCTTT	CASRPSLEAFF
-	TRBV5-1	-	TRBJ2-7	TGCGCCAGCAGCTCCCAGGAAACCTACGAGCAGTACTTC	CASSSQETYEQYF
TRBD2	TRBV5-1	-	TRBJ2-7	TGCGCCAGCAGCTTTGGACTAGCGGGGGGCTTACTTTACGAGCAGTACTTC	CASSFGLAGGLLYEQYF